These T cell receptor beta chains were read from a single sample in a study of cytomegalovirus exposure and HLA in healthy donors. Assay used: immunoSEQ multiplex PCR; TCRdb lists only in-frame clones, some missing. The table lists 98,000 or so clones, approximately 79% of them singletons. The sequenced material came from PBMCs. These receptors came from a man in his sixties in good health and CMV-seropositive. The CDR3 runs from the conserved cysteine through the conserved F or W. The D gene is left open where the match is weak. A row's size may be missing; if present it is once, few, many or a size class.

CARGLGGKTAGIPLHF	TGTGCCAGGGGGTTAGGGGGTAAAACGGCAGGGATTCCCCTCCACTTT	TRBJ1-6	TRBV14	-	-
CASSPRPGGSSNQPQHF	TGCGCCAGCAGCCCACGCCCAGGGGGCAGCAGCAATCAGCCCCAGCATTTT	TRBJ1-5	TRBV5-1	-	TRBD1
CASSQSVDYGYTF	TGTGCCAGCAGCCAATCGGTAGACTATGGCTACACCTTC	TRBJ1-2	TRBV4-2	-	-
CAIGSGQDGQPQHF	TGTGCCATCGGGTCCGGACAGGATGGTCAGCCCCAGCATTTT	TRBJ1-5	TRBV10-3	-	TRBD1
CATSRPGQGVGYEQYF	TGTGCCACCAGCAGACCGGGACAGGGGGTTGGCTACGAGCAGTACTTC	TRBJ2-7	TRBV15	-	TRBD1
CASSMTGGVYGYTF	TGTGCCAGCAGCATGACAGGGGGCGTCTATGGCTACACCTTC	TRBJ1-2	TRBV21-1	-	-
CASSLIQGAGEKLFF	TGTGCCAGCAGCTTAATCCAGGGGGCGGGTGAAAAACTGTTTTTT	TRBJ1-4	TRBV7-6	-	TRBD1
CASSSRDRDSYEQYF	TGTGCCAGCAGCTCCCGGGACAGAGACTCCTACGAGCAGTACTTC	TRBJ2-7	TRBV7-2	-	TRBD1
CASSLARLAKSSYEQYF	TGTGCCAGCAGCTTGGCCCGACTAGCCAAAAGCTCCTACGAGCAGTACTTC	TRBJ2-7	TRBV5-8	-	TRBD2
CASSNARLNTEAFF	TGTGCCAGCAGTAACGCGCGCCTGAACACTGAAGCTTTCTTT	TRBJ1-1	TRBV6-1	-	-
CASSLRDSGAEAFF	TGTGCCAGCAGCTTACGGGACTCAGGCGCTGAAGCTTTCTTT	TRBJ1-1	TRBV7-6	-	-
CASWPGTGDSPLHF	TGCGCCAGCTGGCCCGGGACAGGGGATTCACCCCTCCACTTT	TRBJ1-6	TRBV5-1	-	TRBD1
CASSSTAGGKEQYF	TGTGCCAGCAGCTCCACAGCGGGGGGAAAGGAGCAGTACTTC	TRBJ2-7	TRBV7-6	once	TRBD2
CASSVTSGGPRETQYF	TGTGCCAGCAGTGTTACTAGCGGGGGGCCGAGGGAGACCCAGTACTTC	TRBJ2-5	TRBV25-1	many	TRBD2
CASSDGTGSTDTQYF	TGTGCCAGCAGTGACGGGACAGGTAGCACAGATACGCAGTATTTT	TRBJ2-3	TRBV6-4	few	TRBD1
CASSSTGGAGNEQFF	TGTGCCAGCAGCAGCACAGGGGGCGCAGGCAATGAGCAGTTCTTC	TRBJ2-1	TRBV5-4	-	TRBD1
CAIDRGNTGELFF	TGTGCCATCGATAGAGGGAACACCGGGGAGCTGTTTTTT	TRBJ2-2	TRBV10-3	once	-
CASRQTGTGGSPLHF	TGCGCCAGCAGACAGACCGGGACAGGGGGTTCACCCCTCCACTTT	TRBJ1-6	TRBV5-1	-	TRBD1
CASRVMGQIYGYTF	TGTGCCAGCAGGGTAATGGGACAGATCTATGGCTACACCTTC	TRBJ1-2	TRBV6-1	once	TRBD1
CASSLDTTNEKLFF	TGTGCCAGCAGTCTCGACACGACTAATGAAAAACTGTTTTTT	TRBJ1-4	TRBV7-2	-	-
CAATSGTGATEQYF	TGTGCCGCCACATCCGGGACAGGGGCCACCGAGCAGTACTTC	TRBJ2-7	TRBV28	-	TRBD1
CSSSLIQGTGKNYGYTF	TGTTCCAGCAGCCTCATCCAAGGGACAGGGAAAAACTATGGCTACACCTTC	TRBJ1-2	TRBV7-9	-	TRBD1
CASSPGTRVSSYNEQFF	TGCGCCAGCTCCCCTGGTACTCGCGTTAGCTCCTACAATGAGCAGTTCTTC	TRBJ2-1	TRBV4-3	few	-
CSVVPQGLGEKLFF	TGCAGCGTTGTACCACAGGGGTTAGGGGAAAAACTGTTTTTT	TRBJ1-4	TRBV29-1	once	TRBD1
CASSFYNTGELFF	TGTGCCAGCAGCTTTTATAACACCGGGGAGCTGTTTTTT	TRBJ2-2	TRBV11-2	-	-
CASSSTSRDRAANYGYTF	TGTGCCAGCAGTTCGACGTCCCGGGACAGGGCCGCTAACTATGGCTACACCTTC	TRBJ1-2	TRBV28	-	TRBD1
CASSLKGAGTEAFF	TGCGCCAGCAGCTTGAAGGGCGCGGGGACTGAAGCTTTCTTT	TRBJ1-1	TRBV5-1	-	-
CASSQDGLGGREKLFF	TGTGCCAGCAGCCAAGATGGATTAGGAGGGCGTGAAAAACTGTTTTTT	TRBJ1-4	TRBV4-2	-	-
CASSGWTSGGAETQYF	TGTGCCAGCAGCGGATGGACTAGCGGGGGGGCAGAGACCCAGTACTTC	TRBJ2-5	TRBV7-9	-	TRBD2
CASSARGGFYNSPLHF	TGTGCCAGCAGCGCTAGAGGGGGCTTCTATAATTCACCCCTCCACTTT	TRBJ1-6	TRBV27	few	TRBD1
CASSSPAGPMNTGELFF	TGTGCCAGCAGCTCCCCGGCGGGACCGATGAACACCGGGGAGCTGTTTTTT	TRBJ2-2	TRBV11-2	once	-
CASSLDGQGKDTQYF	TGCGCCAGCAGCTTGGACGGACAGGGAAAGGATACGCAGTATTTT	TRBJ2-3	TRBV5-1	-	TRBD1
CASSRQEPTNEKLFF	TGTGCCAGCAGTCGACAGGAGCCAACTAATGAAAAACTGTTTTTT	TRBJ1-4	TRBV6-5	-	-
CAITEGDTQYF	TGTGCCATCACGGAGGGAGATACGCAGTATTTT	TRBJ2-3	TRBV10-3	-	-
CAWGTGSQPQHF	TGTGCCTGGGGGACAGGGAGTCAGCCCCAGCATTTT	TRBJ1-5	TRBV30	many	TRBD1
CASSSSGGLGNEQFF	TGTGCCAGTAGTTCCTCAGGGGGTTTGGGTAATGAGCAGTTCTTC	TRBJ2-1	TRBV19	few	TRBD1
CASSFDNGRYNEQFF	TGCGCCAGCAGCTTTGACAATGGCCGGTACAATGAGCAGTTCTTC	TRBJ2-1	TRBV5-1	-	-
CASRLCGGEETQYF	TGTGCCAGCAGACTTTGCGGAGGGGAGGAGACCCAGTACTTC	TRBJ2-5	TRBV21-1	-	-
CASSEQGGKDTQYF	TGTGCCAGCAGTGAACAAGGGGGCAAAGATACGCAGTATTTT	TRBJ2-3	TRBV2	-	TRBD1
CASSSGAPNTEAFF	TGCGCCAGCAGCTCGGGAGCACCGAACACTGAAGCTTTCTTT	TRBJ1-1	TRBV5-1	few	-
CASSWTSGGQETQYF	TGTGCCAGCAGTTGGACTAGCGGGGGACAAGAGACCCAGTACTTC	TRBJ2-5	TRBV6-5	-	TRBD2